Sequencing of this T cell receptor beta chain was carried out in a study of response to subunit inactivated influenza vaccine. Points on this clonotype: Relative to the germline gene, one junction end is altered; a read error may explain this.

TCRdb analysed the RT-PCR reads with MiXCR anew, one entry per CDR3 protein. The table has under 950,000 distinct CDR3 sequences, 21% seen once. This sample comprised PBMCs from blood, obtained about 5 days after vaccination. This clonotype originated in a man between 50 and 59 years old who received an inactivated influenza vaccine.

In DNA, the CDR3 is TGTGCCAGCAGTAACTCCCTATCCTACAATGAGCAGTTCTTC. It encodes CASSNSLSYNEQFF. V is TRBV6-2 or TRBV6-3 and J is TRBJ2-1; D gene ambiguous. Germline CDR1 reads MNHEY; CDR2 reads SVGEGT. CDR3 length equals 14 residues.